The 12 T cell receptor beta chains below come from one sample, sequenced in a study of T cells after posttransplantation cyclophosphamide. The protocol was immunoSEQ multiplex PCR, while the TCRdb copy is restricted to in-frame clones and leaves out a portion. This sample has approximately 24,000 clones, each found more than once. The material sequenced was PBMCs. Receptors originate from a man between 50 and 59 years old in good health, CMV-negative, and a related stem cell transplant donor.

This clone was detected many times. The J gene is TRBJ2-5, the V gene TRBV5-4; D perhaps matches TRBD2 (6 bases). Trimming removed 0 bases from V and 4 bases from J, with 16 bases in between. Germline values: CDR1 SGHNT, CDR2 YYREEE (reference sequence). This CDR3 has 16 amino acids. The CDR3: CASSLALGTGGETQYF. DNA of the CDR3: TGTGCCAGCAGCTTGGCCCTCGGTACCGGGGGAGAGACCCAGTACTTC. Supplemented by reference TRBV5-4 and TRBJ2-5, the full variable domain reads ETGVTQSPTHLIKTRGQQVTLRCSSQSGHNTVSWYQQALGQGPQFIFQYYREEENGRGNFPPRFSGLQFPNYSSELNVNALELDDSALYLCASSLALGTGGETQYFGPGTRLLVL.

This clone was counted many times. The rearrangement uses TRBV7-2 and TRBJ2-5, with TRBD2 identical over 12 bases. Losses at the gene ends were 1 base for V and 8 bases for J; bases not matched to a gene: 2. Germline lookup yields CDR1 SGHTA and CDR2 FQGNSA. This CDR3 spans 14 amino acids. In DNA, the CDR3 is TGTGCCAGCAGCTTAGGACTAGCGGGGGCCACCCAGTACTTC. Its protein is CASSLGLAGATQYF.

This clone was seen at least ten times. Other DNA sequences of this sample code for an identical CDR3. The gene calls are TRBV29-1 and TRBJ1-5; 9 positions match TRBD1. There are 13 residues in the CDR3. The V and J ends lost 4 bases and 2 bases, in that order; junction bases with no gene match: 0. The germline CDR1 and CDR2 sequences are SQVTM and ANQGSEA. The chain's CDR3 is CSVGTGGNQPQHF. As DNA, the CDR3 is TGCAGCGTTGGGACAGGGGGCAATCAGCCCCAGCATTTT.

This clone was detected many times. The chain recombines TRBV5-1 with TRBJ2-7; TRBD2 agrees at 11 bases. J lost 6 bases, V lost 6 bases, and 8 bases had no gene match. The CDR3 runs to 14 residues. Germline CDR1 is SGHRS and CDR2 is YFSETQ. In DNA, the CDR3 is TGCGCCAGCACGACTAGCGGGAAAACCGGCGAGCAGTACTTC. Translated, it gives CASTTSGKTGEQYF.

This clone was seen at least ten times. The rearrangement joins TRBV6-5 to TRBJ1-5; D gene unclear. The length of the CDR3 is 13 residues. Germline V gene data show CDR1 as MNHEY and CDR2 as SVGAGI. V lost 0 bases to trimming and J lost 6 bases, with 6 bases between them. The CDR3 region has the DNA TGTGCCAGCAGTTACTCCTTCGGTCAGCCCCAGCATTTT. Protein: CASSYSFGQPQHF.

This clone was found many times. The chain combines TRBV28 with TRBJ1-1; no firm D call. The CDR3 consists of 14 residues. V was shortened by 5 bases and J by 5 bases, with 15 bases between the two germline ends. Germline V gene sequence: CDR1 MDHEN, CDR2 SYDVKM. CDR3 DNA: TGTGCCAGCAGTCCCTCCCCAGGAAGAACTGAAGCTTTCTTT. Protein sequence: CASSPSPGRTEAFF.

The sample holds many counts of this clone. The chain couples TRBV14 to TRBJ2-7, with 10 bases matching TRBD2. The CDR3 runs to 17 residues. Germline assignment: CDR1 SGHDN and CDR2 FVKESK. V trimming: 1 base; J trimming: 7 bases; junction bases outside the gene matches: 13. In nucleotides, the CDR3 is TGTGCCAGCAGCCAAGTTCCTCGGGCTAGCGGGAGAAGGGAGCAGTACTTC. Translation gives CASSQVPRASGRREQYF.

This clone occurred many times. This chain connects TRBV4-1 to TRBJ1-2, with D possibly being TRBD1 (5 bases). CDR3 length equals 14 residues. V shed 4 bases and J shed 6 bases, with 15 bases lying between them. CDR1 and CDR2 (germline): MGHRA, YSYEKL. CDR3 in amino acids: CASSPGGGMDGYTF. As DNA, the CDR3 is TGCGCCAGCAGCCCCGGGGGAGGGATGGATGGCTACACCTTC.

The sample holds many counts of this clone. V usage is TRBV6-6 and J usage is TRBJ2-7; possible D gene TRBD2, 5 bases. Per germline, CDR1 MNHNY and CDR2 SVGAGI (reference sequence). Trimming shortened V by 0 bases and J by 3 bases, and 15 bases separated the two germline ends. This CDR3 has 16 residues. The CDR3 reads CASSYSPQEVIYEQYF. CDR3 nucleotide sequence: TGTGCCAGCAGTTACTCCCCTCAGGAGGTGATCTACGAGCAGTACTTC.

This clone appeared many times. The chain combines TRBV2 with TRBJ2-3; no firm D call. Germline V gene sequence: CDR1 SNHLY, CDR2 FYNNEI. The CDR3 spans 13 residues. V lost 3 bases and J 1 base, leaving 5 bases between the germline ends. The DNA of the CDR3 is TGTGCCAGCAGTGACTCTGGCACAGATACGCAGTATTTT. It specifies CASSDSGTDTQYF.

The table lists this clone with many counts. The chain links TRBV6-6 to TRBJ1-1, with 8 positions matching TRBD1. Germline trimming cut 4 bases from V and 6 bases from J; bases unmatched to any gene: 4. CDR3 size: 13 residues. The germline V gene has CDR1 MNHNY and CDR2 SVGAGI (reference sequence). CDR3 residues: CASSLQGGAEAFF. The DNA of the CDR3 is TGTGCCAGCAGTTTACAGGGGGGCGCTGAAGCTTTCTTT.

The sample holds many counts of this clone. The rearrangement links TRBV5-1 to TRBJ2-1, with 10 positions matching TRBD2. J gave up 2 bases and V 0 bases, and 2 bases lay outside the gene matches. The germline V gene has CDR1 SGHRS and CDR2 YFSETQ. This CDR3 is 16 amino acids long. The CDR3 DNA follows: TGCGCCAGCAGCTTGGAACTAGCGGGAACCTACAATGAGCAGTTCTTC. Encoded protein: CASSLELAGTYNEQFF.